Each of the 28 T cell receptor beta chains below was sequenced from the same sample in a study of beta chain features in type 1 diabetes. Study-wide results and caveats: TCRB CDR3 length was moderately but significantly reduced in all four CD4+ subsets of Type 1 diabetes patients.

Expressed TCRB transcripts were sequenced after all isolated RNA was converted to cDNA. Sequenced by immunoSEQ multiplex PCR; TCRdb stores in-frame clones only, minus some. The sample lists about 160,000 clones; approximately 8.1% were seen once. These receptors' targets are unknown. Specimen: central memory CD4+ T cells from blood. The receptors come from a woman aged 40 to 50 with type 1 diabetes.

The chain employs TRBV14 and TRBJ2-3; maybe TRBD1 (5 bases). V lost 4 bases and J 0 bases, leaving 14 bases between the germline ends. CDR1 is SGHDN, CDR2 FVKESK, per germline. The CDR3 consists of 16 residues. Written as DNA, the CDR3 is TGTGCCAGCAGCCCGCGGCGTGGGGCTAGCACAGATACGCAGTATTTT. Translated: CASSPRRGASTDTQYF.

This clone turned up a few times. The J gene is TRBJ1-1, the V gene TRBV5-1; D uncertain. The CDR3 has 13 residues. From germline, CDR1 is SGHRS and CDR2 YFSETQ. The V and J ends lost 3 bases and 0 bases respectively, with 6 bases between them. CDR3 region: CASSSGMNTEAFF. The CDR3 DNA is TGCGCCAGCAGCTCCGGGATGAACACTGAAGCTTTCTTT.

This clone has just a few counts. The chain is built from TRBV15 and TRBJ1-1; no definite D call. Looked up from germline, CDR1 is LNHNV and CDR2 is YYDKDF (reference sequence). The CDR3 has 14 residues. Trimming left V 0 bases short and J 1 base short, with 6 bases between. CDR3 sequence reads: CATSRDPGNTEAFF. CDR3 nucleotide sequence: TGTGCCACCAGCAGAGATCCGGGGAACACTGAAGCTTTCTTT.

The rearrangement links TRBV7-2 to TRBJ2-7; D call uncertain. V shed 5 bases and J shed 2 bases, with 10 bases lying between them. The CDR3 is 13 amino acids. Germline-derived CDR1 and CDR2 are SGHTA and FQGNSA. The CDR3: CASSPGFPYEQYF. In DNA form, the CDR3 reads TGTGCCAGCAGCCCGGGTTTCCCCTACGAGCAGTACTTC.

The chain links TRBV6-5 to TRBJ1-5; D is possibly TRBD1 (6 bases). This CDR3 spans 14 amino acids. Germline assignment: CDR1 MNHEY and CDR2 SVGAGI. With 6 bases removed from V and 6 bases from J, the gap between germline ends came to 15 bases. CDR3 in amino acids: CASSGRGFGQPQHF. The CDR3 nucleotides are TGTGCCAGCAGCGGAAGGGGGTTTGGTCAGCCCCAGCATTTT.

The chain uses TRBV7-9 and TRBJ1-1; D unclear. V shed 5 bases and J shed 3 bases, with 10 bases lying between them. The CDR3 spans 13 residues. The germline V gene has CDR1 SEHNR and CDR2 FQNEAQ (reference sequence). CDR3 protein: CASSPSTYTEAFF. CDR3 in DNA: TGTGCCAGCAGCCCAAGCACGTACACTGAAGCTTTCTTT.

The sample holds many counts of this clone. V is TRBV5-4 and J is TRBJ1-1, with D uncertain. Trimming cost V 1 base and J 8 bases, with 15 bases left between them. Germline lookup yields CDR1 SGHNT and CDR2 YYREEE (reference sequence). This CDR3 is 14 amino acids long. CDR3 in DNA: TGTGCCAGCAGCTTGACCGGGCCCTCGGGAGAAGCTTTCTTT. The encoded protein is CASSLTGPSGEAFF. Complete variable domain (other parts from reference TRBV5-4 and TRBJ1-1): ETGVTQSPTHLIKTRGQQVTLRCSSQSGHNTVSWYQQALGQGPQFIFQYYREEENGRGNFPPRFSGLQFPNYSSELNVNALELDDSALYLCASSLTGPSGEAFFGQGTRLTVV.

This clone was seen a handful of times. The V and J genes are TRBV19 and TRBJ1-5, with 10 positions matching TRBD1. Germline trimming cut 7 bases from V and 5 bases from J; bases unmatched to any gene: 11. The CDR3 is 16 amino acids. The germline V gene has CDR1 LNHDA and CDR2 SQIVND (reference sequence). The CDR3: CASTDDRGRRDQPQHF. The CDR3 bases are TGTGCCAGTACTGATGACAGGGGGCGAAGGGATCAGCCCCAGCATTTT.

This chain uses TRBV5-1 with TRBJ2-5, with 10 bases lining up with TRBD2. The CDR3 has 16 amino acids. Trimming removed 4 bases from V and 5 bases from J; junction bases left unmatched: 11. Germline V gene sequence: CDR1 SGHRS, CDR2 YFSETQ. Here the CDR3 DNA reads TGCGCCAGCAGCCCAGCGGGAGGGCCGGAGGATGAGACCCAGTACTTC. This codes for CASSPAGGPEDETQYF.

CDR3 bases: TGCGCCAGCAGCGAACAAGGACAGGGGGTGACTGGGGCCAACGTCCTGACTTTC. Translation gives CASSEQGQGVTGANVLTF. V usage is TRBV5-1 and J usage is TRBJ2-6, with 10 bases identical to TRBD1. The CDR3 is made up of 18 amino acids. V trimming: 4 bases; J trimming: 2 bases; junction bases outside the gene matches: 9. CDR1 is SGHRS, CDR2 YFSETQ, per germline.

The chain employs TRBV4-1 and TRBJ1-4; D ambiguous. Germline V gene data show CDR1 as MGHRA and CDR2 as YSYEKL. The CDR3 length is 16 residues. V lost 2 bases and J 11 bases, leaving 21 bases between the germline ends. The CDR3, as DNA: TGCGCCAGCAGCCAACACCCCCCACCCTCGCTAGAGAAACTGTTTTTT. As protein: CASSQHPPPSLEKLFF.

V usage is TRBV28 and J usage is TRBJ2-1; 11 bases fit TRBD1. Trimming removed 1 base from V and 7 bases from J; junction bases left unmatched: 3. The CDR3 runs 15 residues. CDR1 MDHEN and CDR2 SYDVKM come from the germline V gene. CDR3 coding DNA: TGTGCCAGCAGTTTATTGGGGACAGGGGGAAATGAGCAGTTCTTC. Encoded protein: CASSLLGTGGNEQFF.

The chain's CDR3 is CASSLSGGNTEAFF. The CDR3, as DNA: TGTGCCAGCAGTTTATCAGGGGGGAACACTGAAGCTTTCTTT. V is TRBV27 and J is TRBJ1-1; a possible D gene is TRBD1 (6 bases). This CDR3 spans 14 amino acids. Trimming cost V 0 bases and J 1 base, with 6 bases left between them. CDR1 is MNHEY and CDR2 is SMNVEV in the germline V gene (reference sequence).

This clone was observed a few times. The V call is TRBV18, the J call TRBJ2-1, with D unclear. V gave up 3 bases and J gave up 3 bases, with 12 bases separating them. Germline assignment: CDR1 KGHSH and CDR2 LQKENI. The CDR3 is made up of 15 amino acids. CDR3 sequence (DNA): TGTGCCAGCTCACCTCAACGCAGCGTCTACAATGAGCAGTTCTTC. It translates to CASSPQRSVYNEQFF.

This clone was observed a handful of times. The chain couples TRBV4-3 to TRBJ1-1; D is uncertain. Per the germline V gene, CDR1 is LGHNA and CDR2 is YSLEER. V shed 4 bases and J shed 5 bases, with 17 bases lying between them. The CDR3 loop spans 15 amino acids. The CDR3 loop is CASSPSGNSRTEAFF. The CDR3 nucleotides are TGCGCCAGCAGCCCGAGCGGGAATAGTAGAACTGAAGCTTTCTTT.

The chain has TRBV9 and TRBJ2-1, with a possible D match to TRBD1 (5 bases). The CDR3 loop spans 17 amino acids. CDR1 is SGDLS, CDR2 YYNGEE, per germline. Between the trimmed V and J ends, which lost 4 bases and 9 bases, there was a span of 26 bases. For the CDR3, the DNA is TGTGCCAGCAGCCCCCCCGAAGGTGGGGCCCTCTCTCGTGAGCAGTTCTTC. It codes for CASSPPEGGALSREQFF.

This clone was observed a few times. Within the sample, other DNA sequences also encode this same CDR3. The rearrangement links TRBV7-3 to TRBJ2-1; D remains unclear. Trimming took 2 bases from V and 8 from J, leaving 10 bases between them. The CDR3 totals 13 residues. CDR1 and CDR2 from the germline V gene are SGHTA and FQGTGA. DNA for the CDR3: TGTGCCAGCAGCTTACAGATCTCCGATGAGCAGTTCTTC. It specifies CASSLQISDEQFF.

In this sample, this clone turned up a few times. The chain links TRBV9 to TRBJ1-6; 7 nucleotides line up with TRBD1. In germline, CDR1 is SGDLS, CDR2 YYNGEE. After removal of 3 bases from V and 13 bases from J, the junction contained 4 bases not matched to a gene. CDR3 size: 12 residues. The CDR3 reads CASSEEQGPLHF. The CDR3 DNA follows: TGTGCCAGCAGCGAAGAACAGGGGCCCCTCCACTTT.

The chain is built from TRBV7-2 and TRBJ1-5; 9 positions agree with TRBD1. The V gene end was trimmed by 5 bases and the J gene end by 6 bases; junction bases not matched to a gene: 8. The germline gives CDR1 SGHTA, CDR2 FQGNSA. CDR3 length equals 15 residues. CDR3 region: CASSLRQGERQPQHF. The DNA of the CDR3 is TGTGCCAGCAGCCTAAGACAGGGGGAGCGTCAGCCCCAGCATTTT. Full variable domain (outside the CDR3, taken from reference TRBV7-2 and TRBJ1-5): GAGVSQSPSNKVTEKGKDVELRCDPISGHTALYWYRQSLGQGLEFLIYFQGNSAPDKSGLPSDRFSAERTGGSVSTLTIQRTQQEDSAVYLCASSLRQGERQPQHFGDGTRLSIL.

This clone has at least ten counts. V and J are TRBV4-3 and TRBJ1-2; TRBD1 is a possible D gene (6 bases). There are 13 residues in the CDR3. V was trimmed by 1 base and J by 9 bases, leaving 12 bases between them. Germline values: CDR1 LGHNA, CDR2 YSLEER. The CDR3 coding sequence is TGCGCCAGCAGCCAAGGGCAGGGGTTAAGCTACACCTTC. Translated: CASSQGQGLSYTF.

The chain carries TRBV4-2 and TRBJ1-1; 7 bases match TRBD1. Germline V gives CDR1 LGHNA, CDR2 YNFKEQ. The CDR3 has 14 residues. J lost 1 base, V lost 3 bases, and 2 bases had no gene match. The CDR3 reads CASSQGQTNTEAFF. CDR3 nucleotide sequence: TGTGCCAGCAGCCAGGGACAGACGAACACTGAAGCTTTCTTT.

This chain joins TRBV5-4 and TRBJ2-3; 11 bases map to TRBD2. V shed 4 bases, J shed 5 bases, and the junction held 18 bases outside the gene matches. Germline CDR1 is SGHNT and CDR2 is YYREEE (reference sequence). There are 19 residues in the CDR3. The CDR3 protein is CASSQDLLAGVLLGDTQYF. As DNA, the CDR3 is TGTGCCAGCAGCCAAGATTTACTAGCGGGAGTGCTTTTGGGAGATACGCAGTATTTT.

This clone has a handful of counts. The chain uses TRBV27 and TRBJ1-1; D is perhaps TRBD1 (5 bases). Germline V gives CDR1 MNHEY, CDR2 SMNVEV (reference sequence). The CDR3 sequence is 14 residues long. With 6 bases removed from V and 5 bases from J, the gap between germline ends came to 16 bases. This CDR3 reads CASSPGGSKTEAFF. Here the CDR3 DNA reads TGTGCCAGCAGCCCGGGGGGGTCGAAAACTGAAGCTTTCTTT.

This clone has only a few counts. The chain links TRBV7-9 to TRBJ1-6; TRBD1 aligns across 7 bases. V was pared by 4 bases and J by 0 bases, with 3 bases of the junction left unmatched. The CDR3 totals 16 residues. Looked up from germline, CDR1 is SEHNR and CDR2 is FQNEAQ (reference sequence). The CDR3, as DNA: TGTGCCAGCAGCTCACAGGGGAGCTCCTATAATTCACCCCTCCACTTT. This gives the protein CASSSQGSSYNSPLHF.

This clone was seen many times. CDR3 protein: CASSTEQGHEQYF. CDR3 bases: TGTGCCAGCAGCACAGAACAGGGGCACGAGCAGTACTTC. The V gene is TRBV7-2, the J gene TRBJ2-7, with 7 bases matching TRBD1. Looked up from germline, CDR1 is SGHTA and CDR2 is FQGNSA. The length of the CDR3 is 13 residues. V gave up 5 bases and J gave up 5 bases; unmatched junction bases: 6. The full variable domain, in which reference TRBV7-2 and TRBJ2-7 provide the parts outside the CDR3, is GAGVSQSPSNKVTEKGKDVELRCDPISGHTALYWYRQSLGQGLEFLIYFQGNSAPDKSGLPSDRFSAERTGGSVSTLTIQRTQQEDSAVYLCASSTEQGHEQYFGPGTRLTVT.

Only a few counts were recorded for this clone. This chain joins TRBV7-2 and TRBJ2-3; TRBD2 agrees at 11 bases. Germline lookup yields CDR1 SGHTA and CDR2 FQGNSA. CDR3 length: 16 amino acids. With V trimmed by 6 bases and J by 5 bases, 10 bases remained unmatched. CDR3 residues: CASRPSSGGPIDTQYF. CDR3 nucleotide sequence: TGTGCCAGCAGGCCATCTAGCGGGGGGCCGATAGATACGCAGTATTTT.

The chain joins TRBV5-4 to TRBJ1-4; TRBD1 is a possible D gene (5 bases). V was cut by 4 bases and J by 7 bases, with 23 bases left in between. The CDR3 runs 17 residues. CDR1 and CDR2 (germline): SGHNT, YYREEE (reference sequence). CDR3 loop: CASSPNPGGNLGEKLFF. The CDR3 nucleotides read TGTGCCAGCAGCCCCAACCCGGGGGGAAATCTAGGTGAAAAACTGTTTTTT.

The chain carries TRBV4-2 and TRBJ2-5, with D perhaps TRBD2 (6 bases). The germline V and J ends were trimmed by 4 bases and 2 bases, with 17 bases remaining between them. Germline loops: CDR1 LGHNA, CDR2 YNFKEQ. The CDR3 spans 16 residues. The CDR3 protein is CASSPQDRRGQETQYF. The CDR3 DNA reads TGTGCCAGCAGCCCGCAAGATAGACGGGGGCAAGAGACCCAGTACTTC.